The 18 T cell receptor beta chains given below trace back to one sample, sequenced in a study of blood T cells in healthy people across ages. PCR was performed a second time for roughly 7 to 11 cycles using a sample-barcoded 5' primer and a J-beta primer mix. TCRdb ran MiXCR on the 5' RACE reads and lists one entry per CDR3 protein. The profile shows roughly 900,000 distinct CDR3 sequences, roughly 48% of them singletons. The source material was blood. The receptors originated from a man aged 25-45 years in good health.

This clonotype was counted between two and nine times. The CDR3 nucleotides are TGCAGCGTTCGGACAGGGGTGACTGAAGCTTTCTTT. Translated: CSVRTGVTEAFF. The genes are TRBV29-1 and TRBJ1-1, with 9 bases fitting TRBD1. This CDR3 is built from 12 residues. The germline CDR1 and CDR2 sequences are SQVTM and ANQGSEA. V lost 5 bases and J lost 5; bases outside the gene matches: 3.

The CDR3 DNA reads as TGTGCCAGCAGTTCGACTAGCCGGTTTTCCTACGAGCAGTACTTC. Protein: CASSSTSRFSYEQYF. The chain recombines TRBV27 with TRBJ2-7; 7 bases line up with TRBD2. The CDR3 spans 15 residues. V lost 4 bases and J lost 1; bases outside the gene matches: 7. Germline-derived CDR1 and CDR2 are MNHEY and SMNVEV (reference sequence).

This clonotype was seen a few times. A much larger clone lies one base from this, so it may be a read error. J is TRBJ2-7 and V is TRBV6-2 or TRBV6-3, with D uncertain. The end of the DNA fits TRBJ2-5 better, so the J call may be wrong. CDR1 is MNHEY, CDR2 SVGEGT, per germline. This CDR3 is built from 9 residues. The CDR3 is CAIGETQYF. CDR3 in DNA: TGTGCCATCGGGGAGACCCAGTACTTC.

The gene calls are TRBV2 and TRBJ2-6, with 10 bases lining up with TRBD1. Germline V gene sequence: CDR1 SNHLY, CDR2 FYNNEI. The CDR3 length is 16 residues. V was clipped by 4 bases and J by 2 bases; unmatched bases: 2. The CDR3 DNA reads as TGTGCCAGCAGTGGACAGGGGGCGGCTGGGGCCAACGTCCTGACTTTC. This sequence encodes CASSGQGAAGANVLTF.

This clonotype has only a few counts. V gene TRBV7-8 combines with J gene TRBJ2-5, with D possibly TRBD2 on 5 matching bases. Germline CDR1 and CDR2: SGHVS and FQNEAQ. V lost 0 bases and J 5 bases, leaving 10 bases between the germline ends. The CDR3 consists of 14 residues. Written as DNA, the CDR3 is TGTGCCAGCAGCTTAGCGCTTAGAGGGGAGACCCAGTACTTC. Residues: CASSLALRGETQYF.

V and J are TRBV6-2 or TRBV6-3 and TRBJ2-1; D call uncertain. The V end was cut by 5 bases, the J end by 4 bases, with 18 bases between. This CDR3 has 16 amino acids. The germline V gene encodes CDR1 MNHEY and CDR2 SVGEGT. CDR3 residues: CASSPIGNQEYNEQFF. The CDR3 nucleotides are TGTGCCAGCAGTCCCATCGGTAACCAAGAATACAATGAGCAGTTCTTC.

V and J are TRBV10-3 and TRBJ2-3; 9 positions match TRBD2. Trimming removed 6 bases from V and 1 base from J; junction bases left unmatched: 8. The CDR3 is 16 residues long. Germline values: CDR1 ENHRY, CDR2 SYGVKD. The CDR3: CAISARVAGGTDTQYF. CDR3 bases: TGTGCCATCAGCGCCAGAGTAGCGGGGGGCACAGATACGCAGTATTTT.

V is TRBV6-2 or TRBV6-3 and J is TRBJ1-4; D gene ambiguous. The V gene's germline CDR1 is MNHEY and CDR2 SVGEGT. The CDR3 loop spans 14 amino acids. Trimming took off 6 bases at V and 10 bases at J, with 18 bases between the two ends. CDR3 nucleotides: TGTGCCAGCAGCCTACGGGCAGGTACTGGAAAACTGTTTTTT. This encodes CASSLRAGTGKLFF.

The genes are TRBV20-1 and TRBJ2-4, with 9 bases that match TRBD1. This CDR3 contains 15 residues. Germline values: CDR1 DFQATT, CDR2 SNEGSKA (reference sequence). V was clipped by 8 bases and J by 2 bases; unmatched bases: 10. The CDR3, as DNA: TGCAGTTACCTTGACAGGGGGACATCCAAAAACATTCAGTACTTC. It is translated as CSYLDRGTSKNIQYF.

This clonotype was seen a few times. This chain joins TRBV11-1 and TRBJ2-1; D uncertain. The CDR3 extends over 16 amino acids. From germline, CDR1 is SGHAT and CDR2 FQDESV (reference sequence). Deletions cut 1 base from V and 6 bases from J, with 16 bases between. Here the CDR3 reads CASSLEGSFWANEQFF. CDR3 coding DNA: TGTGCCAGCAGCTTAGAAGGTAGCTTCTGGGCCAATGAGCAGTTCTTC.

The V and J genes are TRBV7-8 and TRBJ2-3, with D perhaps matching TRBD1 (6 bases). This CDR3 has 16 amino acids. Trimming shortened V by 0 bases and J by 2 bases, and 12 bases separated the two germline ends. Germline CDR1 is SGHVS and CDR2 is FQNEAQ. The CDR3 sequence is CASSLAVAGDTDTQYF. The CDR3 DNA sequence: TGTGCCAGCAGCTTAGCGGTCGCAGGGGACACAGATACGCAGTATTTT.

The chain uses TRBV7-2 and TRBJ1-2, with D possibly being TRBD1 (6 bases). V dropped 4 bases and J dropped 8 bases, with 23 bases sitting between them. CDR1 SGHTA and CDR2 FQGNSA come from the germline V gene. The CDR3 has 16 amino acids. In DNA, the CDR3 is TGTGCCAGCAGCTGGGGTTGGGGGGGCGAGGGAAACGGCTACACCTTC. Translating gives CASSWGWGGEGNGYTF.

This chain links TRBV5-1 with TRBJ2-3, with D perhaps matching TRBD2 (5 bases). This CDR3 is 14 amino acids long. The germline CDR1 and CDR2 sequences are SGHRS and YFSETQ. V lost 4 bases and J 2 bases, leaving 11 bases between the germline ends. Here the CDR3 reads CASSRSVFTDTQYF. CDR3 nucleotide sequence: TGCGCCAGCAGCCGTAGCGTCTTCACAGATACGCAGTATTTT.

This chain uses TRBV3-1 with TRBJ1-4, with D possibly being TRBD1 (5 bases). Germline CDR1 is LGHDT and CDR2 is YNNKEL (reference sequence). Deletions cut 3 bases from V and 10 bases from J, with 15 bases between. This CDR3 comprises 14 residues. In nucleotides, the CDR3 is TGTGCCAGCAGCCAGTATCGGGGTGGGGGAAAACTGTTTTTT. Protein product: CASSQYRGGGKLFF.

The chain carries TRBV12-3 or TRBV12-4 and TRBJ2-4; D is possibly TRBD1 (5 bases). The ends were cut back, 4 bases at V and 1 base at J, with 11 bases in the middle. This CDR3 region has 15 residues. As DNA, the CDR3 is TGTGCCAGCAGTTCCCAGGGTGCGGCCAAAAACATTCAGTACTTC. This translates into CASSSQGAAKNIQYF.

As to this clonotype: The junction departs from the called germline gene at one end, perhaps through a read error. This chain uses TRBV9 with TRBJ2-7; D unresolved. Germline-derived CDR1 and CDR2 are SGDLS and YYNGEE. The CDR3 covers 13 residues. For the CDR3, the DNA is TGTGCCAGCAGCGTAGCACTGGCCTACGAGCAGTACTTT. Protein: CASSVALAYEQYF.

This clonotype was counted a few times. CDR3 DNA sequence: TGCGCCAGCAGCTCGGGCCTCCGGAGCTACACCTTC. Translated: CASSSGLRSYTF. The genes are TRBV5-1 and TRBJ1-2, with D hard to call. With 3 bases removed from V and 9 bases from J, the gap between germline ends came to 12 bases. The V gene's germline CDR1 is SGHRS and CDR2 YFSETQ. This CDR3 contains 12 residues.

The chain couples TRBV4-1 to TRBJ1-4; 7 positions agree with TRBD1. Trimming at V came to 0 bases and at J to 0 bases, leaving 4 bases not matched to a gene. This CDR3 region has 17 residues. The V gene's germline CDR1 is MGHRA and CDR2 YSYEKL. The CDR3 DNA reads TGCGCCAGCAGCCAAGATCCCCAGGGGGCAACTAATGAAAAACTGTTTTTT. Protein product: CASSQDPQGATNEKLFF.